Listed below are T cell receptor beta chains from one sample, sequenced in a study of blood T cell repertoires in COVID-19. Some clones are missing from TCRdb's copy, which holds only in-frame ones; the method was immunoSEQ multiplex PCR. The table shows around 370,000 clones, with 88% occurring only once. What was sequenced was PBMCs or T cells enriched from blood (not recorded which). The origin of the receptors is a woman aged 18-29 years who had recovered from COVID-19. Each CDR3 is given without its conserved first and last residue. Each record gives: V gene, clone size, J gene, CDR3 protein. Only some rows state a clone size, as once, few, many or a class for expanded clones.

>TRBV10-3|NA|TRBJ1-1
AISVLGPTEAF
>TRBV28|few|TRBJ1-4
ASSFSHLILGQANEKLF
>TRBV11-2|NA|TRBJ2-7
ASSLVRDFHEQY
>TRBV19|once|TRBJ2-1
ASTLGTSYTNEQF
>TRBV7-9|NA|TRBJ2-1
ASSFIGDYYNEQF
>TRBV2|NA|TRBJ1-2
ASSTGTVNYGYT
>TRBV4-1|NA|TRBJ2-2
ASSQAGSPNTGELF
>TRBV29-1|NA|TRBJ1-2
SVTGGTGGGYGYT
>TRBV4-1|NA|TRBJ2-5
ASSQPGQQETQY
>TRBV7-9|NA|TRBJ2-3
ASRLGLAGGPLAQY
>TRBV7-8|NA|TRBJ1-2
ASSLGGIGYT
>TRBV12-3/TRBV12-4|once|TRBJ1-1
ASRTGGSTEAF
>TRBV18|NA|TRBJ2-2
ASSPRSASGGVNTGELF
>TRBV18|once|TRBJ1-5
ASSGQGRVLNQPQH
>TRBV5-5|NA|TRBJ2-5
ASSLELAAQETQY
>TRBV6-5|NA|TRBJ1-2
ASSYTLAGVTYGYT
>TRBV19|NA|TRBJ1-2
ASSIGGAGGGFYGYT
>TRBV28|NA|TRBJ1-2
ASIERGFYGYT
>TRBV6-1|NA|TRBJ1-2
ASSEGPFTLNYGYT
>TRBV4-1|few|TRBJ2-2
ASRQHTSGGLSRELF
>TRBV10-3|NA|TRBJ1-3
AIMSGPGNTIY
>TRBV10-3|NA|TRBJ1-4
AISDLDEKLF
>TRBV11-1|NA|TRBJ1-3
ASSSLIGTHGNTIY
>TRBV7-9|NA|TRBJ1-1
ASSLGTGEGGTEAF
>TRBV11-2|NA|TRBJ2-2
ASSLYPRGGSGELF
>TRBV10-3|NA|TRBJ2-7
AISADPGLGYYEQY
>TRBV2|NA|TRBJ2-2
ASSEWAGNTGELF
>TRBV28|NA|TRBJ1-5
ASRQQGNQPQH
>TRBV10-3|NA|TRBJ1-1
AISESPQVNTEAF
>TRBV3-1/TRBV3-2|NA|TRBJ1-6
ASSPGGSPLH
>TRBV5-6|NA|TRBJ2-1
ASSPDRGQYNEQF
>TRBV15|NA|TRBJ1-4
ATSRPAEQGATNEKLF
>TRBV7-9|NA|TRBJ1-2
ASRESGVVGRYGYT
>TRBV18|many|TRBJ2-7
ASSSTSGGPSYEQY
>TRBV2|NA|TRBJ1-5
ASSRGTGTNQPQH
>TRBV6-1|NA|TRBJ2-6
ASSEARTGSSPGANVLT
>TRBV7-7|NA|TRBJ1-3
ASSEQGGSGNTIY
>TRBV9|NA|TRBJ2-1
ASSVGGVGHEQF
>TRBV7-9|once|TRBJ2-2
ASSLKPAGASTGELF
>TRBV4-2|NA|TRBJ1-4
ASSQDGRGNEKLF
>TRBV10-1|NA|TRBJ2-5
ASSEGRGAYQETQY
>TRBV5-8|NA|TRBJ1-5
ASSFGQGARNQPQH
>TRBV12-3/TRBV12-4|once|TRBJ1-1
ASREIQKAEAF
>TRBV7-2|NA|TRBJ1-2
ASSLARRGGYGYT
>TRBV3-1/TRBV3-2|once|TRBJ2-1
ASSQDPGGAYEQF
>TRBV28|NA|TRBJ2-1
ASSSGLAGGLKQF
>TRBV5-1|NA|TRBJ2-3
ASSLEPRTDTQY
>TRBV5-1|NA|TRBJ2-3
ASSLGQSTDTQY
>TRBV5-6|NA|TRBJ2-7
ASSFPTGQAYEQY
>TRBV5-1|NA|TRBJ2-2
ASSLSQNTGELF
>TRBV27|NA|TRBJ2-5
ASSLSIGETQY
>TRBV4-1|NA|TRBJ1-6
ASSHFGQGLNSPLH
>TRBV5-1|once|TRBJ1-2
ASSSSDRLGYGYT
>TRBV4-1|NA|TRBJ2-1
ASSPWDRSYNEQF
>TRBV23-1|few|TRBJ1-5
ASSQSPGTGIFRSNQPQH
>TRBV6-2/TRBV6-3|NA|TRBJ2-7
ASSPIAHEQY
>TRBV5-1|NA|TRBJ2-3
ASSLASLAGGRSTDTQY
>TRBV6-6|NA|TRBJ1-2
ASSAVLYT
>TRBV28|NA|TRBJ2-1
ASTAPDREKFGEQF